Listed here are 23 T cell receptor beta chains from one sample, sequenced in a study of T cells expressing NK-cell markers (TCRdb year 2020). Library prep was done by 5' RACE. The data were produced on an Illumina HiSeq 2000. One entry per CDR3 protein sequence results from the TCRdb reprocessing of the reads, with DNA left out. This sample's listing comprises almost 450,000 distinct CDR3 sequences. Less than 7.5% of the sample belongs to the ten largest clones. Sequencing input: blood T cells: a sorted CD56 or NKG2C T cell subset, CD4+ or CD8+ T cells, or bulk PBMC T cells (not recorded which). The receptors stem from a woman aged 18-70 years in good health.

The chain combines TRBV6-1 with TRBJ2-1; TCRdb names TRBD2, which stays unverified in the absence of DNA. The CDR3 is 15 amino acids. Per the germline V gene, CDR1 is MNHNS and CDR2 is SASEGT. The CDR3 protein is CASSPLAETYNEQFF.

V and J are TRBV3-1 and TRBJ2-1; TCRdb lists TRBD2, though no DNA is available to test this call. The CDR3 is 14 residues long. Germline-derived CDR1 and CDR2 are LGHDT and YNNKEL (reference sequence). CDR3 protein: CASSTAGAYNEQFF.

The CDR3: CASSFGAMGEQYF. The chain links TRBV7-2 to TRBJ2-7; TCRdb designates TRBD1, a call that cannot be tested without DNA. CDR1 is SGHTA, CDR2 FQGNSA, per germline. The length of the CDR3 is 13 residues.

The J gene is TRBJ1-1, the V gene TRBV12-3 or TRBV12-4; without DNA, the TCRdb call of TRBD1 cannot be checked. The CDR3 sequence is 14 residues long. The CDR3 sequence: CASSFVTGNAEAFF.

The chain uses TRBV6-2 or TRBV6-3 and TRBJ2-7; with no DNA, the TCRdb D assignment of TRBD2 cannot be verified. Germline-derived CDR1 and CDR2 are MNHEY and SVGEGT. The CDR3 spans 18 residues. The CDR3 protein is CASSYRTSGRVLSYEQYF.

The V gene is TRBV7-2, the J gene TRBJ1-5; TCRdb designates TRBD1, a call that cannot be tested without DNA. From germline, CDR1 is SGHTA and CDR2 FQGNSA. The length of the CDR3 is 15 residues. CDR3 protein: CASSPDRVPNQPQHF.

The rearrangement joins TRBV20-1 to TRBJ2-1; lacking DNA, the TRBD2 call made by TCRdb goes unchecked. In germline, CDR1 is DFQATT, CDR2 SNEGSKA (reference sequence). The CDR3 covers 16 residues. This CDR3 reads CSAPRTSATSYNEQFF.

The chain links TRBV12-3 or TRBV12-4 to TRBJ1-4; no DNA is available, so the TRBD1 call from TCRdb remains unchecked. CDR3 size: 16 residues. The CDR3 sequence is CASSLPIRTGNEKLFF.

The CDR3 here is CASSEVPAGGPYEQYF. V gene TRBV6-1 combines with J gene TRBJ2-7; TCRdb proposes TRBD2, but this gene call is untestable without DNA. The germline V gene has CDR1 MNHNS and CDR2 SASEGT. This CDR3 spans 16 amino acids.

The chain couples TRBV29-1 to TRBJ1-1; TCRdb's D gene call, TRBD1, goes unchecked for lack of DNA. CDR1 is SQVTM, CDR2 ANQGSEA, per germline. This CDR3 comprises 15 residues. The CDR3 spells CSATDRGRGDAEAFF.

This chain links TRBV7-3 with TRBJ2-5. In germline, CDR1 is SGHTA, CDR2 FQGTGA. The CDR3 runs 13 residues. CDR3 protein: CASSLNLGETQYF.

The V gene is TRBV29-1, the J gene TRBJ2-3; lacking DNA, the TRBD1 call made by TCRdb goes unchecked. Germline lookup yields CDR1 SQVTM and CDR2 ANQGSEA. This CDR3 is built from 16 residues. The CDR3 is CSVGGRDRGNPDTQYF.

The chain carries TRBV20-1 and TRBJ2-3; lacking DNA, the TRBD1 call made by TCRdb goes unchecked. The CDR3 contains 14 residues. The germline gives CDR1 DFQATT, CDR2 SNEGSKA (reference sequence). The CDR3 spells CSAIRLRGTDTQYF.

The chain combines TRBV20-1 with TRBJ2-7. This CDR3 has 13 amino acids. The germline gives CDR1 DFQATT, CDR2 SNEGSKA (reference sequence). The CDR3 loop is CSARLDPSVEQYF.

This chain joins TRBV27 and TRBJ1-6; without DNA, the TCRdb call of TRBD1 cannot be checked. The CDR3 sequence is 14 residues long. Germline lookup yields CDR1 MNHEY and CDR2 SMNVEV (reference sequence). Here the CDR3 reads CASTSGLWNSPLHF.

The chain links TRBV30 to TRBJ2-1; TCRdb selects TRBD2, and the lack of DNA leaves this call unchecked. Per the germline V gene, CDR1 is GTSNPN and CDR2 is SVGIG (reference sequence). The CDR3 totals 13 residues. CDR3 region: CAWTSGTYNEQFF.

This chain connects TRBV12-3 or TRBV12-4 to TRBJ2-7; the TCRdb call, TRBD1, lacks DNA for checking. This CDR3 is built from 14 residues. Here the CDR3 reads CASSFLGGSYEQYF.

V usage is TRBV19 and J usage is TRBJ2-5; TCRdb calls TRBD1, which cannot be checked without DNA. Germline CDR1 is LNHDA and CDR2 is SQIVND (reference sequence). The CDR3 totals 15 residues. CDR3: CASSIATGGQETQYF.

The V call is TRBV29-1, the J call TRBJ2-2; TCRdb indicates TRBD2, and absent DNA this call remains unverified. The CDR3 is 15 residues long. In germline, CDR1 is SQVTM, CDR2 ANQGSEA. This CDR3 reads CSVEGGLANTGELFF.

This sequence joins TRBV29-1 and TRBJ2-2. Germline lookup yields CDR1 SQVTM and CDR2 ANQGSEA. This CDR3 spans 13 amino acids. CDR3 residues: CSVGWQNTGELFF.

V usage is TRBV4-2 and J usage is TRBJ1-2; TCRdb returns TRBD1, unconfirmable since there is no DNA. This CDR3 comprises 15 residues. Per the germline V gene, CDR1 is LGHNA and CDR2 is YNFKEQ. The CDR3 region is CASSQDLQGYYGYTF.

The rearrangement joins TRBV9 to TRBJ2-2. Germline V gene lookup returns CDR1 SGDLS and CDR2 YYNGEE. This CDR3 spans 13 amino acids. The CDR3 here is CASRVGNTGELFF.

The rearrangement uses TRBV11-2 and TRBJ2-3; the D call from TCRdb, TRBD2, cannot be confirmed without DNA. This CDR3 contains 17 residues. Germline V gives CDR1 SGHAT, CDR2 FQNNGV. CDR3 loop: CASSLEFRESGTDTQYF.